This paragraph reports one TCR beta chain. Its antigen is unknown. Researchers made TCR beta libraries by using iRepertoire HTBI primers and running Arm-PCR on CDR3 regions. Using its own MiXCR run on the multiplex PCR reads, TCRdb lists one record per CDR3 protein. The repertoire has about 470,000 distinct CDR3 sequences, about 16% of them found once; the top ten carry 16%. V was clipped by 5 bases and J by 5 bases; unmatched bases: 10. The CDR3 has 16 amino acids. Germline loops: CDR1 SGHAT, CDR2 FQNNGV. Time point: newly diagnosed GD, antithyroid drugs for less than 3 months. With RNA extracted from PBMCs as input, the TCR library was made. The data originate from a study of regulatory T cells in long-lasting Graves disease. Overall study results and limits: Between persistent patients, a few thousand public clonotypes were shared, exceeding the roughly 1,000 shared between new patients. When disease was persistent, TRBV28, TRBJ1-2 and TRBJ2-5 were the favored segments.

These data also formed part of another study, on T cells in Graves' hyperthyroidism and ophthalmopathy. That work contributes: Ophthalmopathy stood apart from stable hyperthyroidism in a 13 V-J model. Progression to ophthalmopathy was predicted a median of roughly 6.8 months early.

The chain employs TRBV11-2 and TRBJ2-1; 9 positions match TRBD2. The sequencing here drew on peripheral blood mononuclear cells (PBMCs), taken at new diagnosis, from a patient treated with antithyroid drugs. This receptor was identified in a woman between 25 and 40 years old with Graves disease. The CDR3 DNA is TGTGCCAGCAGCCCAGAGGCGGGAGGGAGACACAATGAGCAGTTCTTC. Its translation: CASSPEAGGRHNEQFF.